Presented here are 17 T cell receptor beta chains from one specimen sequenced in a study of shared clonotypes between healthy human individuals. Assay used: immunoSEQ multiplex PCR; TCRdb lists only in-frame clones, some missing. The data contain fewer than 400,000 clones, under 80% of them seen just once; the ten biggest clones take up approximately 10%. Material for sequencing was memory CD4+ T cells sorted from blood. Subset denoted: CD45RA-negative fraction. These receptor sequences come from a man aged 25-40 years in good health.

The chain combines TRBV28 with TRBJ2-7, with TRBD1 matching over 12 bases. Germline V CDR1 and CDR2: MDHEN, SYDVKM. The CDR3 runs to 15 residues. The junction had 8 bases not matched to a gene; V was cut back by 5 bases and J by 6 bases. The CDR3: CASSPPGQGAREQYF. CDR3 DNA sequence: TGTGCCAGCAGTCCCCCGGGACAGGGGGCACGCGAGCAGTACTTC.

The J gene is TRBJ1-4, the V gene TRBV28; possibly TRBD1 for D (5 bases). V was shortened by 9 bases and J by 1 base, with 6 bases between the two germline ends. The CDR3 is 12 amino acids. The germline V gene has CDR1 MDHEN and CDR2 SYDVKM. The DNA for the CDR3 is TGTGCCAGTGGGGGAACTAATGAAAAACTGTTTTTT. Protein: CASGGTNEKLFF.

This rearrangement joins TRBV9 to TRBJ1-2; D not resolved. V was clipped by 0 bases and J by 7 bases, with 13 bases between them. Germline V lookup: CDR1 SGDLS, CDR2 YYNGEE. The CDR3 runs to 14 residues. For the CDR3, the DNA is TGTGCCAGCAGCGTAGCTATGGGGAAGGGTGGCTACACCTTC. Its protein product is CASSVAMGKGGYTF.

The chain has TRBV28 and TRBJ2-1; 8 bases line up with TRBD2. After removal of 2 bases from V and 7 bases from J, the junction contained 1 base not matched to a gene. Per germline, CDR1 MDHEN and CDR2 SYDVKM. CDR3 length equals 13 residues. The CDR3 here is CASSLSGSNEQFF. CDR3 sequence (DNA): TGTGCCAGCAGTTTAAGCGGGAGTAATGAGCAGTTCTTC.

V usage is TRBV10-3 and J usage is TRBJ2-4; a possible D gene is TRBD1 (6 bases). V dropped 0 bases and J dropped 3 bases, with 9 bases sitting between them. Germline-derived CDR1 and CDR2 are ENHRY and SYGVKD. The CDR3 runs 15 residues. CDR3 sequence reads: CAISESIGGKNIQYF. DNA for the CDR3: TGTGCCATCAGTGAGTCGATAGGGGGCAAAAACATTCAGTACTTC.

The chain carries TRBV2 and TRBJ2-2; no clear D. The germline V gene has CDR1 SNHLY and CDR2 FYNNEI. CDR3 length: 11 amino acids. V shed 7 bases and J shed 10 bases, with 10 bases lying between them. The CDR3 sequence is CASKVQEELFF. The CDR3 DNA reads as TGTGCCAGCAAGGTTCAGGAGGAGCTGTTTTTT.

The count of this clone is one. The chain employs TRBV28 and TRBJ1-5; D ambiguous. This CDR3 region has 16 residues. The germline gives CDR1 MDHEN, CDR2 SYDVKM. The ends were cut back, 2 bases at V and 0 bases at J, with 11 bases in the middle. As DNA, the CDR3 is TGTGCCAGCAGTTTAACGTCAAGGATTAGCAATCAGCCCCAGCATTTT. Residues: CASSLTSRISNQPQHF.

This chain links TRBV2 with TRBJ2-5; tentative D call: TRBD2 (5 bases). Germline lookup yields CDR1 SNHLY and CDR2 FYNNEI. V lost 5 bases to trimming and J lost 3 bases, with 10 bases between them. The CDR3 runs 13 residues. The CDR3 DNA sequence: TGTGCCAGCAGTTACTCGGGAAAAGAGACCCAGTACTTC. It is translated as CASSYSGKETQYF.

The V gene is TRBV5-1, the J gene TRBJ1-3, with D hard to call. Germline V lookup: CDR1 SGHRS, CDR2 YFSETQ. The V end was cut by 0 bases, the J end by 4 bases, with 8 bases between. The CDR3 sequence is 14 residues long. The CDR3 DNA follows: TGCGCCAGCAGCTTGGGGCCAGGAGGAAACACCATATATTTT. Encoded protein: CASSLGPGGNTIYF.

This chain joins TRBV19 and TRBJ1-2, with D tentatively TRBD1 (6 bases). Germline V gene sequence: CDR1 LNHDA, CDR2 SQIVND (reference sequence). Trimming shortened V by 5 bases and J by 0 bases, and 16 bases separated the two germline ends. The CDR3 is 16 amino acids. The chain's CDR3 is CASSSHLQGSNYGYTF. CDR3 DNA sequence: TGTGCCAGTAGTTCGCATCTACAGGGATCTAACTATGGCTACACCTTC.

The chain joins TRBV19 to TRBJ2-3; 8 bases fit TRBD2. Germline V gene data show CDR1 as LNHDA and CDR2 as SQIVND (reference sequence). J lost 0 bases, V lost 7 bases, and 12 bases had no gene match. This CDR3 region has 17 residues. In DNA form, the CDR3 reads TGTGCCAGTACCCCCCATGGAGCGGGAGCTAGCACAGATACGCAGTATTTT. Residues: CASTPHGAGASTDTQYF.

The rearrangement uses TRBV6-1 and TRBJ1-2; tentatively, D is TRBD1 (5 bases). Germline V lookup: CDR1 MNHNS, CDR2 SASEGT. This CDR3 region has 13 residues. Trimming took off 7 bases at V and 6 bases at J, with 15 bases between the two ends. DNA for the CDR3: TGTGCCAGCAAAATGACAGCGAAGGATGGCTACACCTTC. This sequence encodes CASKMTAKDGYTF.

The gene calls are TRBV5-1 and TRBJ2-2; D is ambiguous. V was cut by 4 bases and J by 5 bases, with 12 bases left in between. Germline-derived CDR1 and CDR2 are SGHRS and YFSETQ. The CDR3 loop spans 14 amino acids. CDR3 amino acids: CASSPLDRTGELFF. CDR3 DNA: TGCGCCAGCAGCCCCCTGGATCGAACCGGGGAGCTGTTTTTT.

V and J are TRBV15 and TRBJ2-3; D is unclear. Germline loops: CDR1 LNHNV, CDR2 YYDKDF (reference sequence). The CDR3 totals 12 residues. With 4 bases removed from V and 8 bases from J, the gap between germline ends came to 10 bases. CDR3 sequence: CATSISRSTQYF. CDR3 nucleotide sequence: TGTGCCACCAGCATTAGTAGATCTACGCAGTATTTT.

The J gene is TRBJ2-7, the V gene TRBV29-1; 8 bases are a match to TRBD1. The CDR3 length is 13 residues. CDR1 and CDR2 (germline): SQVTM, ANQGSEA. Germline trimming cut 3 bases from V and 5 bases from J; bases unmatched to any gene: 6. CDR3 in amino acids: CSVEVADRDEQYF. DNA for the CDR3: TGCAGCGTTGAGGTAGCGGACAGGGACGAGCAGTACTTC.

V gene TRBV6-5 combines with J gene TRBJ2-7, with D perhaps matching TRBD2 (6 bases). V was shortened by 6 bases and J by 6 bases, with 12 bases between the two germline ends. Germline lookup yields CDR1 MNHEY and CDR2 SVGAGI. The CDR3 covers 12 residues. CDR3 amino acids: CASRRTGAEQYF. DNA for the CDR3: TGTGCCAGCAGGAGGACGGGAGCCGAGCAGTACTTC.

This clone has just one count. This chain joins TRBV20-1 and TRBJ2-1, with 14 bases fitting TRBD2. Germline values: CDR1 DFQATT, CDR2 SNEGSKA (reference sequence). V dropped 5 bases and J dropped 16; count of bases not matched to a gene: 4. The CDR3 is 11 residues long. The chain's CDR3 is CSAGLAGGSFF. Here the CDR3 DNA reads TGCAGTGCTGGACTAGCGGGAGGCTCCTTCTTC.